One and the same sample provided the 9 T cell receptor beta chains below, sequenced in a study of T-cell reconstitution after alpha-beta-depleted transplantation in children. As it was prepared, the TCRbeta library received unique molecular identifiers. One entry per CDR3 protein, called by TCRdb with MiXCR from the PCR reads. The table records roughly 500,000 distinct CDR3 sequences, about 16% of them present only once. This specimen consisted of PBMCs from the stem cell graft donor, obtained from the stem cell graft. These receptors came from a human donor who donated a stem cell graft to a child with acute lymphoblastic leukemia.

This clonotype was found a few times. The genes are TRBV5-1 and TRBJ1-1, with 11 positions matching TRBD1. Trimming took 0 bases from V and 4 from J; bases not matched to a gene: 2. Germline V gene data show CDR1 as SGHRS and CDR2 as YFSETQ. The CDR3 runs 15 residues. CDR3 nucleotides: TGCGCCAGCAGCTTGGAAGGGACAGGGGGCACTGAAGCTTTCTTT. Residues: CASSLEGTGGTEAFF.

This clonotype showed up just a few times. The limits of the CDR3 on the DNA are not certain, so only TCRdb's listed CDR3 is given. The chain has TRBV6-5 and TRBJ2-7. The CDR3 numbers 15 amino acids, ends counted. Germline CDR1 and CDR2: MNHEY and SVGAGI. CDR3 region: CASSSSTSGSYEQYF.

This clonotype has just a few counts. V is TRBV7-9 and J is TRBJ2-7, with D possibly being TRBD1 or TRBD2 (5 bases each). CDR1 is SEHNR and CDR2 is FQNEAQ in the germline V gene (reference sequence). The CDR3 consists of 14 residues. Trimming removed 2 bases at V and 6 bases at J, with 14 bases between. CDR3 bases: TGTGCCAGCAGCTTATCCGGGGCTCGAGGCGAGCAGTACTTC. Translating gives CASSLSGARGEQYF.

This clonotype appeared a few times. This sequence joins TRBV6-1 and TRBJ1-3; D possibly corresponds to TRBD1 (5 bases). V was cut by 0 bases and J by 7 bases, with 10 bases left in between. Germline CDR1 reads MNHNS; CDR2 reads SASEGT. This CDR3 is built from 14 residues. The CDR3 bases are TGTGCCAGCAGTGAAGCTGGGGGGAAGAACACCATATATTTT. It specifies CASSEAGGKNTIYF.

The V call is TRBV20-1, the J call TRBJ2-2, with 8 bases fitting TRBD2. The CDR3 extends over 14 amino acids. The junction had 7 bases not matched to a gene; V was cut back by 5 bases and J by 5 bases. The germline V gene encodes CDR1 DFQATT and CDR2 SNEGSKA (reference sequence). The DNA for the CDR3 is TGCAGTGCTCCCAGCGGGAGTAGGACCGGGGAGCTGTTTTTT. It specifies CSAPSGSRTGELFF.

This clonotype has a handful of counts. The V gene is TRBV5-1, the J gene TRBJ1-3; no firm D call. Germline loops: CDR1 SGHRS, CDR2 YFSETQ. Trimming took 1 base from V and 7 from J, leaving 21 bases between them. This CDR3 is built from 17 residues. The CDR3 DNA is TGCGCCAGCAGCTTGCTCTACCTGGACGCCAATGATAACACCATATATTTT. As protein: CASSLLYLDANDNTIYF.

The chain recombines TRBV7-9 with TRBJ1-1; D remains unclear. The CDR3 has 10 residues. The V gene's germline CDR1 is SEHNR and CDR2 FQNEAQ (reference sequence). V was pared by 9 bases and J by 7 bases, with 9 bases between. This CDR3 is CASSTLEAFF. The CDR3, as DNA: TGTGCCAGTTCAACACTTGAAGCTTTCTTT.

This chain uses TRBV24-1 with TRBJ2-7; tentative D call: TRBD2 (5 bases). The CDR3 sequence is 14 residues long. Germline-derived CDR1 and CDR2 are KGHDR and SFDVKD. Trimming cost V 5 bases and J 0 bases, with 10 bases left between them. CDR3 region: CATSAPGSSYEQYF. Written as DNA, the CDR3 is TGTGCCACCAGTGCTCCGGGAAGCTCCTACGAGCAGTACTTC.

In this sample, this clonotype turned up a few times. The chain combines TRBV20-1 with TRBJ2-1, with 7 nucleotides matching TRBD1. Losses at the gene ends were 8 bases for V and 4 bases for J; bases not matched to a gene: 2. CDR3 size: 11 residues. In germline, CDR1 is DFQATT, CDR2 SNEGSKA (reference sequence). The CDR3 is CSTGVYNEQFF. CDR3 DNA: TGCAGTACAGGGGTTTACAATGAGCAGTTCTTC.